Included here is one T cell receptor beta chain sequence, with context. Its antigen remains unidentified. Germline V gene lookup returns CDR1 SGHRS and CDR2 YFSETQ. The V and J ends lost 4 bases and 1 base respectively, with 12 bases between them. The CDR3 totals 16 residues. The time point was: patch test 3, about 24 weeks after DPC sensitization. Sample treatment: therapeutic diphenylcyclopropenone sensitization with weekly scalp DPC. This record belongs to a study of human T cells and chemical hapten exposure. On the study more broadly: The cohort included alopecia areata under or over 50% scalp, totalis and universalis.

TCRdb re-called the RACE reads with MiXCR, one entry per CDR3 protein. The table has roughly 200,000 distinct CDR3 sequences, under 30% seen once. Points from the study as a whole: Expanded TCRs showed more large CDR3 clusters than pre-sensitization or healthy control sets.

Sequenced here: whole blood, sampled in connection with sensitization to the hapten diphenylcyclopropenone (DPC). This sequence originates from a woman aged 40-49 years with alopecia areata. Some clones in this sample may be carry-over from other donors' samples. The genes are TRBV5-1 and TRBJ2-6, with D uncertain. The CDR3 protein is CASSQSKKSGANVLTF. DNA of the CDR3: TGCGCCAGCAGCCAGTCTAAGAAATCTGGGGCCAACGTCCTGACTTTC.